This T cell receptor (beta chain) was identified in a study of shared clonotypes between healthy human individuals. General observations from the study: Tissue TCR repertoires likely differ from these blood-only repertoires. Richness estimates generally favored naive over memory subsets.

As regards this clone: The antigen is undetermined.

The CDR3 sequence is 15 residues long. Germline V lookup: CDR1 SGDLS, CDR2 YYNGEE. Trimming took 3 bases from V and 4 from J; bases not matched to a gene: 8. Naive CD8 isolation took CD45RO-negative cells positively selected for CCR7 and excluded terminally differentiated effector memory CD45RA+ cells. Genomic DNA per cell subset filled all wells of several immunoSEQ plates. Method: immunoSEQ multiplex PCR; TCRdb's copy keeps in-frame clones and lacks some. This sample has about 700,000 clones, with approximately 90% found just once. This receptor was identified in a man between 25 and 39 years old in good health. The chain recombines TRBV9 with TRBJ1-2; 8 positions agree with TRBD1. Sequencing used naive CD8+ T cells sorted from blood. The DNA of the CDR3 is TGTGCCAGCAGCGGGACCAGGGGGCGCGTCTATGGCTACACCTTC. Translating gives CASSGTRGRVYGYTF.